Shown below are 10 T cell receptor beta chains from a single sample sequenced in a study of post-analysis software for immune sequencing data. Unique molecular identifiers featured in each of the TCR beta cDNA libraries. In TCRdb, the PCR reads were re-called with MiXCR into one record per CDR3 protein. The sample consists of approximately 690,000 distinct CDR3 sequences, 55% to 60% of them appearing once. Study outcomes and limitations: The study found TRBV5-6, TRBV5-1 and TRBV20-1 among 4 or 5 TRBV segments more frequent in patients than controls.

Their antigen targets remain unknown. Source material: blood. All receptors come from a girl aged 2 to 10 with multiple sclerosis.

This clonotype came up once. The chain has TRBV5-1 and TRBJ1-1, with D unresolved. Germline V lookup: CDR1 SGHRS, CDR2 YFSETQ. This CDR3 has 13 amino acids. The V end was cut by 2 bases, the J end by 5 bases, with 10 bases between. The CDR3 DNA reads as TGCGCCAGCAGCTTTGATAGGCGAACTGAAGCTTTCTTT. This gives the protein CASSFDRRTEAFF.

J is TRBJ1-6 and V is TRBV2, with 8 bases matching TRBD1. Germline-derived CDR1 and CDR2 are SNHLY and FYNNEI. Trimming at V came to 6 bases and at J to 7 bases, leaving 11 bases not matched to a gene. The CDR3 has 16 residues. The CDR3 DNA sequence: TGTGCCAGCAGCCCCGACAGGGGTCAGGGGAATTCACCCCTCCACTTT. Translated, it gives CASSPDRGQGNSPLHF.

The genes are TRBV10-3 and TRBJ2-3, with 12 bases that match TRBD2. Germline V CDR1 and CDR2: ENHRY, SYGVKD. With V trimmed by 4 bases and J by 4 bases, 6 bases remained unmatched. The CDR3 has 16 amino acids. CDR3 DNA: TGTGCCATCAGTGGAATTCTAGCGGGGGGGTCAGATACGCAGTATTTT. Its protein is CAISGILAGGSDTQYF.

This clonotype was detected only a few times. This sequence joins TRBV12-3 or TRBV12-4 and TRBJ1-1, with unresolved D. The ends were cut back, 5 bases at V and 0 bases at J, with 10 bases in the middle. The CDR3 runs to 14 residues. The CDR3 reads CASSAPGMNTEAFF. CDR3 in DNA: TGTGCCAGCAGTGCCCCGGGGATGAACACTGAAGCTTTCTTT.

The chain couples TRBV3-1 to TRBJ2-5; no clear D. The germline CDR1 and CDR2 sequences are LGHDT and YNNKEL (reference sequence). CDR3 length: 15 amino acids. Between the trimmed V and J ends, which lost 7 bases and 5 bases, there was a span of 20 bases. The CDR3 loop is CASNLRAVGRETQYF. CDR3 nucleotide sequence: TGTGCCAGCAATCTCCGGGCAGTAGGTCGGGAGACCCAGTACTTC.

The chain employs TRBV6-2 or TRBV6-3 and TRBJ2-7; the D gene could be TRBD1 or TRBD2 (6 bases each). The V and J ends lost 7 bases and 3 bases respectively, with 16 bases between them. The CDR3 covers 14 residues. Germline V lookup: CDR1 MNHEY, CDR2 SVGEGT. The CDR3 is CASMPGGGLYEQYF. The CDR3 nucleotides are TGTGCCAGCATGCCCGGAGGGGGGCTCTACGAGCAGTACTTC.

V gene TRBV2 combines with J gene TRBJ2-5; the D gene could be TRBD1 or TRBD2 (5 bases each). This CDR3 spans 14 amino acids. CDR1 is SNHLY and CDR2 is FYNNEI in the germline V gene. Trimming shortened V by 7 bases and J by 5 bases, and 17 bases separated the two germline ends. CDR3 sequence (DNA): TGTGCCAGCAACGGTGGGACCTACAGGGAGACCCAGTACTTC. It codes for CASNGGTYRETQYF.

The gene calls are TRBV28 and TRBJ2-5; D may be TRBD1 (6 bases). Germline V gives CDR1 MDHEN, CDR2 SYDVKM. The CDR3 contains 13 residues. V was clipped by 3 bases and J by 11 bases, with 16 bases between them. In nucleotides, the CDR3 is TGTGCCAGCAGTTTCTCAGGGGCCGAAGAGCAGTACTTC. Protein sequence: CASSFSGAEEQYF.

This chain joins TRBV6-6 and TRBJ2-5; no firm D call. This CDR3 spans 12 amino acids. Trimming cost V 0 bases and J 5 bases, with 4 bases left between them. Germline CDR1 reads MNHNY; CDR2 reads SVGAGI (reference sequence). CDR3 protein: CASSYSSETQYF. CDR3 bases: TGTGCCAGCAGTTACTCGTCTGAGACCCAGTACTTC.

The chain carries TRBV10-2 and TRBJ2-1; D perhaps matches TRBD2 (6 bases). The V gene's germline CDR1 is WSHSY and CDR2 SAAADI. Deletions cut 8 bases from V and 6 bases from J, with 17 bases between. The CDR3 extends over 14 amino acids. The chain's CDR3 is CASETRQSTNEQFF. Here the CDR3 DNA reads TGCGCCAGCGAGACTAGGCAGAGTACCAATGAGCAGTTCTTC.